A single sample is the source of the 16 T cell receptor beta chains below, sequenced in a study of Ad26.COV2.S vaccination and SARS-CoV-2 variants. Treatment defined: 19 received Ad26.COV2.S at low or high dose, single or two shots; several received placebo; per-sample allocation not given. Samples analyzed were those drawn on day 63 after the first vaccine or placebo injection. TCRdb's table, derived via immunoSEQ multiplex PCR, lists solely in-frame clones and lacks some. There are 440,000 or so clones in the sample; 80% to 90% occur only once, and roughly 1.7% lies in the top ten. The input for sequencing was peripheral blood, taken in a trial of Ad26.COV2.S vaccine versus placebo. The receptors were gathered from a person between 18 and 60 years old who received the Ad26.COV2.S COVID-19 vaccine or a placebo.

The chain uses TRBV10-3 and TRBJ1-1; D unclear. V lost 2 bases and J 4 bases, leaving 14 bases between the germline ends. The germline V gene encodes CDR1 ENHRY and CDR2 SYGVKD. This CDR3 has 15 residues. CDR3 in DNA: TGTGCCATCAGTGAGCGGCAAGGAATCGGCACTGAAGCTTTCTTT. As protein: CAISERQGIGTEAFF.

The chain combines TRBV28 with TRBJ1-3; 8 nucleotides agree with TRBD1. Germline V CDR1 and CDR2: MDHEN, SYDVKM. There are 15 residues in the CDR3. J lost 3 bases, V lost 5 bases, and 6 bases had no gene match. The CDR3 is CASSPPDRVGNTIYF. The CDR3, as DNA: TGTGCCAGCAGTCCCCCGGACAGGGTTGGAAACACCATATATTTT.

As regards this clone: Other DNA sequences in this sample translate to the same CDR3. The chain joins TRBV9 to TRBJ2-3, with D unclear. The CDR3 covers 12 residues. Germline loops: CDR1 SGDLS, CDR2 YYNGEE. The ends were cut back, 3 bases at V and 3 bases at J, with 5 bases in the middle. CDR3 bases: TGTGCCAGCAGCGGACCTACAGATACGCAGTATTTT. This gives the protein CASSGPTDTQYF. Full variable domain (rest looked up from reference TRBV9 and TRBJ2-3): DSGVTQTPKHLITATGQRVTLRCSPRSGDLSVYWYQQSLDQGLQFLIQYYNGEERAKGNILERFSAQQFPDLHSELNLSSLELGDSALYFCASSGPTDTQYFGPGTRLTVL.

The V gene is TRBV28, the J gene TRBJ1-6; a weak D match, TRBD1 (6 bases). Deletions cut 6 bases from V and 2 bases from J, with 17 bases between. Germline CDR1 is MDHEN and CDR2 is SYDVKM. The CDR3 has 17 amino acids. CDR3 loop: CASRATGKLPYNSPLHF. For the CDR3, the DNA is TGTGCCAGCAGAGCAACAGGGAAGTTACCCTATAATTCACCCCTCCACTTT.

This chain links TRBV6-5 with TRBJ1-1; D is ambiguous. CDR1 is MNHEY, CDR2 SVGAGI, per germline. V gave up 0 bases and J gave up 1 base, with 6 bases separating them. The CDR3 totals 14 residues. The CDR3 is CASSYSTENTEAFF. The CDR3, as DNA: TGTGCCAGCAGTTACTCGACTGAGAACACTGAAGCTTTCTTT.

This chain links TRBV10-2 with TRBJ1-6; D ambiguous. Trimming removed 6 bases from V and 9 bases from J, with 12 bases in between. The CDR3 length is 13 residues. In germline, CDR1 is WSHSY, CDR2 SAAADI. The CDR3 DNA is TGCGCCAGCAGGGAAAATAGCGGTTCACCCCTCCACTTT. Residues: CASRENSGSPLHF.

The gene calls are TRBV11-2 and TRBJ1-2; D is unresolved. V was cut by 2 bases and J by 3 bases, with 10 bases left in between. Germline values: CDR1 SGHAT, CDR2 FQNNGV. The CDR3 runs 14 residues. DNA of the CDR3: TGTGCCAGCAGCTTATTCTCGGGTGACTATGGCTACACCTTC. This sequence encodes CASSLFSGDYGYTF.

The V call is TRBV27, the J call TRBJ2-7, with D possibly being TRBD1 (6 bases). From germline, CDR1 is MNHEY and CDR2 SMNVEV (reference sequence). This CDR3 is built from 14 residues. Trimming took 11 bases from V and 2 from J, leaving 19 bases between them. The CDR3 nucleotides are TGTGCCTCAGCAGCAGGGGTTCCCACCTACGAGCAGTACTTC. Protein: CASAAGVPTYEQYF.

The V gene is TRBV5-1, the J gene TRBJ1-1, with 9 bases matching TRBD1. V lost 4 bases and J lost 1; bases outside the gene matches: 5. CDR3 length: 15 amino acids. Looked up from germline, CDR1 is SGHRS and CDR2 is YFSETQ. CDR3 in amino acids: CASSIGTGTNTEAFF. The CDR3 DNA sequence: TGCGCCAGCAGCATAGGGACAGGGACGAACACTGAAGCTTTCTTT.

Written as DNA, the CDR3 is TGTGCCAGCAGCCTACAGGGACGAGGTACTAACACCATATATTTT. Amino acids: CASSLQGRGTNTIYF. The rearrangement joins TRBV6-6 to TRBJ1-3, with a weak D call TRBD1 (6 bases). In germline, CDR1 is MNHNY, CDR2 SVGAGI (reference sequence). V was shortened by 6 bases and J by 7 bases, with 19 bases between the two germline ends. The CDR3 runs to 15 residues.

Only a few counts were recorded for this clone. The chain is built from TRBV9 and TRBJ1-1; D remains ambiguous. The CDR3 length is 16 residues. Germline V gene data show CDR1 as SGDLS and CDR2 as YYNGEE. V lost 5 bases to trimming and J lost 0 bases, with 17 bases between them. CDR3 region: CASRRDMGSLNTEAFF. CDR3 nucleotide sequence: TGTGCCAGCAGACGAGATATGGGATCCCTGAACACTGAAGCTTTCTTT.

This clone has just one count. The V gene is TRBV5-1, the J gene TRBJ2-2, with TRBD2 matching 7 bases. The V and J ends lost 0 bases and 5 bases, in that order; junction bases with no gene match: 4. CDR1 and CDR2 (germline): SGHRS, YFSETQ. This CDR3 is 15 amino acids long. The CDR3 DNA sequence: TGCGCCAGCAGCTTGGGGACTAGACCTACCGGGGAGCTGTTTTTT. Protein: CASSLGTRPTGELFF.

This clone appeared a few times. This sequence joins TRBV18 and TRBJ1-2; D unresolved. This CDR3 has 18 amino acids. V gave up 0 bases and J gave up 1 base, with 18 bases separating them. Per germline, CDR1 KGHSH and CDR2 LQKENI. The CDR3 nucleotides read TGTGCCAGCTCACCACCGAATGGGTTGGGTGATATTAACTATGGCTACACCTTC. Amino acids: CASSPPNGLGDINYGYTF. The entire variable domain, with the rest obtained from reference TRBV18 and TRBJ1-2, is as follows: NAGVMQNPRHLVRRRGQEARLRCSPMKGHSHVYWYRQLPEEGLKFMVYLQKENIIDESGMPKERFSAEFPKEGPSILRIQQVVRGDSAAYFCASSPPNGLGDINYGYTFGSGTRLTVV.

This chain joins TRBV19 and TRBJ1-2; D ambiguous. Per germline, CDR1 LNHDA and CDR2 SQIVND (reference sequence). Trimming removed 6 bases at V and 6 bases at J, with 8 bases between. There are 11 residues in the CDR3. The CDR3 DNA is TGTGCCAGTAGGGTCGGGGATGGCTACACCTTC. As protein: CASRVGDGYTF.

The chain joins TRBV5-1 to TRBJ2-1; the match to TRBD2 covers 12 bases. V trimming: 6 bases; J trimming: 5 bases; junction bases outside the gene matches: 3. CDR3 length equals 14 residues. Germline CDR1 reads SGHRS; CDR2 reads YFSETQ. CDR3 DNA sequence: TGCGCCAGCATAAGACTAGCGGGGGACAATGAGCAGTTCTTC. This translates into CASIRLAGDNEQFF.

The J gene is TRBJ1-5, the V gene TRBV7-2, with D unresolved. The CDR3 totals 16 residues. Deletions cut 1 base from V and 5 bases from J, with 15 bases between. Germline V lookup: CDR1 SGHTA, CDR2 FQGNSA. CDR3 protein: CASSLVHSLRHQPQHF. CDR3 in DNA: TGTGCCAGCAGCTTAGTCCACAGCCTAAGGCATCAGCCCCAGCATTTT.